Listed below are T cell receptor beta chains from one sample, sequenced in a study of blood T cell repertoires in COVID-19. This table comes from immunoSEQ multiplex PCR, and its TCRdb copy is limited to in-frame clones, with some not included. The sample lists about 240,000 clones; approximately 87% were seen once. Sequencing input: peripheral blood. The source is a man aged 55 to 70 with acute or convalescent COVID-19. The CDR3 runs from the conserved cysteine through the conserved F or W. A D gene is named only where the DNA matches it firmly. Rows give clone size only sometimes, using once, few, many, or a class for an expanded clone.

j_call v_call clone_size d_call cdr3_nt cdr3_aa
TRBJ2-7 TRBV9 - TRBD1 TGTGCCAGCAGCCCCCGGACAGGGGACGGCGAGCAGTACTTC CASSPRTGDGEQYF
TRBJ1-2 TRBV5-1 - - TGCGCCAGCAGCACCCAGACAGGCGACTATGGCTACACCTTC CASSTQTGDYGYTF
TRBJ2-7 TRBV25-1 - TRBD2 TGTGCCAGCAGTAAGGGACTAGGCGAGCAGTACTTC CASSKGLGEQYF
TRBJ1-6 TRBV19 few - TGTGCCAGTAGTACCGATCTTTGGACATCTTATAATTCACCCCTCCACTTT CASSTDLWTSYNSPLHF
TRBJ1-4 TRBV6-5 - TRBD1 TGTGCCAGCAGCTCCGGGACAGTGAATGAAAAACTGTTTTTT CASSSGTVNEKLFF
TRBJ1-1 TRBV12-5 - TRBD1 TGTGCTAGTGGTTTGGACAGGGGGAGACTCGAAGCTTTCTTT CASGLDRGRLEAFF
TRBJ1-2 TRBV19 - TRBD1 TGTGCCACCGGGGGACAGGGTGCGTTGGGGTGGAATGGCTACACCTTC CATGGQGALGWNGYTF
TRBJ2-7 TRBV5-4 - - TGTGCCAGCAGCTTGTCCCCTTTCTCCTACGAGCAGTACTTC CASSLSPFSYEQYF
TRBJ2-7 TRBV24-1 - TRBD1 TGTGCCACCAGTGATCCCGGACAGGGGGAGGACGAGCAGTACTTC CATSDPGQGEDEQYF
TRBJ2-7 TRBV11-3 - - TGTGCCAGCAGCTTAGACCCTGCGAGGCAGGGCTACGAGCAGTACTTC CASSLDPARQGYEQYF
TRBJ1-6 TRBV2 - - TGTGCCAGCGGGAACGACCGGACCAGGGGTTCACCCCTCCACTTT CASGNDRTRGSPLHF
TRBJ2-3 TRBV28 - - TGTGCCAGCAGTTTTTCGAGGGTCACAGATACGCAGTATTTT CASSFSRVTDTQYF
TRBJ2-3 TRBV13 - - TGTGCCAGCAGCCCGTCGGGTCTCGGCGGGATGAGCACAGATACGCAGTATTTT CASSPSGLGGMSTDTQYF
TRBJ1-2 TRBV6-5 - - TGTGCCAGCAGTTACTCGAGACAGGATGGCTACACCTTC CASSYSRQDGYTF
TRBJ2-7 TRBV13 - TRBD1 TGTGCCAGCAGCCAGTCCGGACAGGGGATCTTACAGTACTTC CASSQSGQGILQYF
TRBJ1-2 TRBV28 few - TGTGCCAGCAGGCTGGACAGCTATGGCTACACCTTC CASRLDSYGYTF
TRBJ1-1 TRBV7-2 - - TGTGCCAGCAGCTTAGCGGCGGGCACTGAAGCTTTCTTT CASSLAAGTEAFF
TRBJ1-4 TRBV29-1 - TRBD1 TGCAGCTACAGGGGTGCAACTAATGAAAAACTGTTTTTT CSYRGATNEKLFF
TRBJ1-1 TRBV28 - - TGTGCCAGCTCCCCCGGGGGGGTCGGGACGAACACTGAAGCTTTCTTT CASSPGGVGTNTEAFF
TRBJ2-7 TRBV20-1 - - TGCAGTGCTCGACCGGGACTTGGACAGTACTTC CSARPGLGQYF
TRBJ2-2 TRBV6-5 - TRBD2 TGTGCCATCTTGGGACTAGCGGGAAACACCGGGGAGCTGTTTTTT CAILGLAGNTGELFF
TRBJ2-7 TRBV7-6 - - TGTGCCAGCAGCTTAACCAGGGGCGAGCAGTACTTC CASSLTRGEQYF
TRBJ1-5 TRBV19 - - TGTGCCAGTGCTGACAGCTTTAATCAGCCCCAGCATTTT CASADSFNQPQHF
TRBJ2-7 TRBV3-1/TRBV3-2 - - TGTGCCAGCAGCCAAGATTCTTCAGGGCCCTACGAGCAGTACTTC CASSQDSSGPYEQYF
TRBJ2-3 TRBV4-3 - TRBD2 TGCGCCAGCAGCCAAGATCGAGGGACTAGCGGGACTTCAGATACGCAGTATTTT CASSQDRGTSGTSDTQYF
TRBJ2-1 TRBV6-2/TRBV6-3 - TRBD2 TGTGCCAGCAGCCGCGGGAGGGAAAATGAGCAGTTCTTC CASSRGRENEQFF
TRBJ2-7 TRBV7-3 - - TGTGCCAGCAGCGCCCCACCCCGCAGTGGACTCTACGAGCAGTACTTC CASSAPPRSGLYEQYF
TRBJ2-2 TRBV2 - TRBD1 TGTGCCAGCAGCTCTTCGGGGACAGGGGCCGGGGAGCTGTTTTTT CASSSSGTGAGELFF
TRBJ2-6 TRBV28 - - TGTGCCAGCAGTCCCGGACTGACTTCTGGGGCCAACGTCCTGACTTTC CASSPGLTSGANVLTF
TRBJ2-7 TRBV7-2 - TRBD2 TGTGCCAGCAGAGTAAAGACTAGCGGCTACGAGCAGTACTTC CASRVKTSGYEQYF
TRBJ1-6 TRBV7-8 once TRBD1 TGTGCCAGCAGCTTAGCGGGGACAGGGGGAAATTCACCCCTCCACTTT CASSLAGTGGNSPLHF
TRBJ2-7 TRBV11-3 - - TGTGCCAGCAGCTTATTCGGGACAGCGGGGGACTACGAGCAGTACTTC CASSLFGTAGDYEQYF
TRBJ1-2 TRBV29-1 - TRBD1 TGCAGCGTGGACAGGGCCGGCTATGGCTACACCTTC CSVDRAGYGYTF
TRBJ2-3 TRBV18 - TRBD2 TGTGCCAGCTCACCGTTCCCGGGACTAGCTCAGGAGGTGGCAGATACGCAGTATTTT CASSPFPGLAQEVADTQYF
TRBJ1-2 TRBV7-8 - - TGTGCCAGCAGACTGGACGGACTACATGGCTACACCTTC CASRLDGLHGYTF
TRBJ1-1 TRBV7-2 - TRBD1 TGTGCCAGCAGCTTCACAGGGGGCATGAACACTGAAGCTTTCTTT CASSFTGGMNTEAFF
TRBJ2-7 TRBV6-4 - TRBD1 TGTGCCAGCAGTGCTCCAGGACAGGGCCCCTACGAGCAGTACTTC CASSAPGQGPYEQYF
TRBJ2-7 TRBV29-1 - TRBD1 TGCAGCGTCCAAGGGTCGAGGACAGGGGTCTCCTACGAGCAGTACTTC CSVQGSRTGVSYEQYF
TRBJ2-7 TRBV14 - - TGTGCCAGCAGCCCCTTGGCGGGGATGGAGCAGTACTTC CASSPLAGMEQYF
TRBJ2-2 TRBV6-2/TRBV6-3 - TRBD2 TGTGCCAGCAGTTACCCTACCGGGGGCACTAGCGGGACGAACACCGGGGAGCTGTTTTTT CASSYPTGGTSGTNTGELFF